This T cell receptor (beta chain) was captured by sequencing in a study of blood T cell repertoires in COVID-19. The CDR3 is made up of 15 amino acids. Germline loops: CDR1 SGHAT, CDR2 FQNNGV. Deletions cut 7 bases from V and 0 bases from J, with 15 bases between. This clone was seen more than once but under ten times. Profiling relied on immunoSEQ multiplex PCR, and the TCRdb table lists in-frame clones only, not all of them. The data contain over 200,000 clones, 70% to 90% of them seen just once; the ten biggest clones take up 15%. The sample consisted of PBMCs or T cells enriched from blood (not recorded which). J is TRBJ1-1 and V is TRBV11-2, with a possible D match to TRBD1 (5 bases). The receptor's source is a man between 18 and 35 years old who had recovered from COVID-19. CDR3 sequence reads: CASTRGRGLNTEAFF. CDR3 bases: TGTGCCAGCACTCGCGGGCGGGGCTTGAACACTGAAGCTTTCTTT.